The entry below gives a single T cell receptor beta chain sequence along with its context. The antigen is undetermined. The data are from a study of shared clonotypes between healthy human individuals. Study-wide results and caveats: In this cohort, only blood was sampled, and tissue repertoires likely differ.

Method: immunoSEQ multiplex PCR; TCRdb's copy keeps in-frame clones and lacks some. The table has some 1 million clones, more than 60% seen once. The CDR3 totals 13 residues. The V end was cut by 5 bases, the J end by 4 bases, with 9 bases between. Per the germline V gene, CDR1 is SGHDT and CDR2 is YYEEEE. The chain carries TRBV5-6 and TRBJ2-2; no reliable D call. This sequence originates from a man aged 18-30 years in good health. The sample taken for sequencing was memory CD4+ T cells sorted from blood. The subset: CD45RA-negative fraction. The CDR3 loop reads CASRGEPTGELFF. The CDR3 DNA follows: TGTGCCAGCAGGGGCGAACCCACCGGGGAGCTGTTTTTT.